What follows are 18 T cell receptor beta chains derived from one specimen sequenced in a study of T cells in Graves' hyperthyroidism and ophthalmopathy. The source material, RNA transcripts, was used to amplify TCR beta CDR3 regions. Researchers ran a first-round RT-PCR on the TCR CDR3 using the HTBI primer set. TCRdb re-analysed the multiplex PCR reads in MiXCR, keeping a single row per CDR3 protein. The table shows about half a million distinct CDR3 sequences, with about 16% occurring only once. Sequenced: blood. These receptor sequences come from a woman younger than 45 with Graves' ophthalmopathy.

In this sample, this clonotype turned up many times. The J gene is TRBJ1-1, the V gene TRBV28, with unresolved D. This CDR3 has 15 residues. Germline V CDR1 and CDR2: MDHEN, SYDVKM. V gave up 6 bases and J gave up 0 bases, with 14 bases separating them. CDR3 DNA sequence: TGTGCCAGCAGGCCTAAACTGTTCATGAACACTGAAGCTTTCTTT. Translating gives CASRPKLFMNTEAFF.

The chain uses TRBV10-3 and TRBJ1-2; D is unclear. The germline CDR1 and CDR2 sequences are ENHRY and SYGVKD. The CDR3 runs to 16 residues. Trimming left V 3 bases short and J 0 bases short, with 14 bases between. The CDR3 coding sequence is TGTGCCATCAGTGATGAAGGGTGGGCTACTAACTATGGCTACACCTTC. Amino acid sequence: CAISDEGWATNYGYTF.

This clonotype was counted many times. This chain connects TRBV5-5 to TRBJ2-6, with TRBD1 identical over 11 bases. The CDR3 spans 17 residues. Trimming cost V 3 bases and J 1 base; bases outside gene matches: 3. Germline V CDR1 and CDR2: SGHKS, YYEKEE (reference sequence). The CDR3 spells CASSSGQGASGANVLTF. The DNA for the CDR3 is TGTGCCAGCAGCTCTGGACAGGGGGCATCTGGGGCCAACGTCCTGACTTTC.

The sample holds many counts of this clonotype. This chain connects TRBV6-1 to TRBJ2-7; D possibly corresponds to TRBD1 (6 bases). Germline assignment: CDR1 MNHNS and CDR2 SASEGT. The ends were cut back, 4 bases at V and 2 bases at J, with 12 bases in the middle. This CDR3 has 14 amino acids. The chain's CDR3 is CASSVQGSTYEQYF. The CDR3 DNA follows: TGTGCCAGCAGTGTACAGGGATCTACCTACGAGCAGTACTTC.

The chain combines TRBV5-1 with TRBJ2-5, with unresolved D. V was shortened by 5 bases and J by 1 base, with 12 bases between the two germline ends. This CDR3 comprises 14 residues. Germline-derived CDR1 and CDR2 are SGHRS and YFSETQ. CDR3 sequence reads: CASRGGCPQETQYF. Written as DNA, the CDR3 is TGCGCCAGCAGGGGCGGATGCCCCCAAGAGACCCAGTACTTC.

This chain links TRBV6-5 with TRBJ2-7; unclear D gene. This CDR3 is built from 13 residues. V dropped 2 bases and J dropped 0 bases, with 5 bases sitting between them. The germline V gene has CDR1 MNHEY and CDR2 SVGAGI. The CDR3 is CASSYKYSYEQYF. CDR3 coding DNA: TGTGCCAGCAGTTACAAGTACTCCTACGAGCAGTACTTC.

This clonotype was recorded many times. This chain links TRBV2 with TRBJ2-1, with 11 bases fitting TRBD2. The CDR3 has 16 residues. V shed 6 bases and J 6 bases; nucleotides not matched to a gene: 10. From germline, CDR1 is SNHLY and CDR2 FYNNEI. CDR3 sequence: CASSSNSGRARNEQFF. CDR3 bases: TGTGCCAGCAGCTCAAATAGCGGGAGGGCCCGCAATGAGCAGTTCTTC. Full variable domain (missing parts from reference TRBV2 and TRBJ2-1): EPEVTQTPSHQVTQMGQEVILRCVPISNHLYFYWYRQILGQKVEFLVSFYNNEISEKSEIFDDQFSVERPDGSNFTLKIRSTKLEDSAMYFCASSSNSGRARNEQFFGPGTRLTVL.

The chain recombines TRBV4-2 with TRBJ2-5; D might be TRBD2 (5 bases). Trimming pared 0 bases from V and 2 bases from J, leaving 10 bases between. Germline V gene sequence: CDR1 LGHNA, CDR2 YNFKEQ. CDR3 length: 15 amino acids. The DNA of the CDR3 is TGTGCCAGCAGCCAAGAAGGCCTAGCTCAAGAGACCCAGTACTTC. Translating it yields CASSQEGLAQETQYF.

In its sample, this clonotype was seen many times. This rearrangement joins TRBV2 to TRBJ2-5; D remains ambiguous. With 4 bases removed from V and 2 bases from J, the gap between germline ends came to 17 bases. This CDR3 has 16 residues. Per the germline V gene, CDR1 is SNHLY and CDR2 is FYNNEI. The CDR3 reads CASSVFAILQQETQYF. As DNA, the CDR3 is TGTGCCAGCAGTGTTTTTGCGATTCTACAACAAGAGACCCAGTACTTC.

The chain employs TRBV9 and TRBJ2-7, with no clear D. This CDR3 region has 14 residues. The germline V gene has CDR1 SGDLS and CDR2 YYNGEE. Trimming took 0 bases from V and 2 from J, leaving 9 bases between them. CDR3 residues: CASSVAQTAYEQYF. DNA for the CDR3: TGTGCCAGCAGCGTAGCACAGACCGCCTACGAGCAGTACTTC.

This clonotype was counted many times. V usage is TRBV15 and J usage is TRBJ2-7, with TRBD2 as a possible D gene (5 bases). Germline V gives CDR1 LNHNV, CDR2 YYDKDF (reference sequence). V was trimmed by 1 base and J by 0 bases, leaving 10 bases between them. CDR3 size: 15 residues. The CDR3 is CATSRVSGSSYEQYF. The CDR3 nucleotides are TGTGCCACCAGCAGAGTTTCGGGGAGCTCCTACGAGCAGTACTTC. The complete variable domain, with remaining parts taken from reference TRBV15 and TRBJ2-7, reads DAMVIQNPRYQVTQFGKPVTLSCSQTLNHNVMYWYQQKSSQAPKLLFHYYDKDFNNEADTPDNFQSRRPNTSFCFLDIRSPGLGDTAMYLCATSRVSGSSYEQYFGPGTRLTVT.

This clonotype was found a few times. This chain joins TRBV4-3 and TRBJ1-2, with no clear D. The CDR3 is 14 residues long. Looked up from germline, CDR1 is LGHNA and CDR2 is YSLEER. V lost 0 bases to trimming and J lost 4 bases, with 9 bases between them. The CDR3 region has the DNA TGCGCCAGCAGCCAAGATAGGCACATCTATGGCTACACCTTC. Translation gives CASSQDRHIYGYTF.

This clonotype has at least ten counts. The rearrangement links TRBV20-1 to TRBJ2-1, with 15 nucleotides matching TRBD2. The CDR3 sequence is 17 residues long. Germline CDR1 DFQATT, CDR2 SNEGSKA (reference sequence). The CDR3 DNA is TGCAGCGCCGGACTAGCGGGAGGGCGATCTTCAGTCTTTGGGCAGTTCTTC. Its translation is CSAGLAGGRSSVFGQFF.

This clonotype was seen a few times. CDR3 sequence reads: CSVVVLTGDINYGYTF. The CDR3 DNA is TGCAGCGTGGTAGTCTTAACAGGAGATATTAACTATGGCTACACCTTC. The V and J genes are TRBV29-1 and TRBJ1-2; perhaps TRBD1 as D (5 bases). The germline CDR1 and CDR2 sequences are SQVTM and ANQGSEA. This CDR3 is 16 amino acids long. Trimming shortened V by 6 bases and J by 1 base, and 21 bases separated the two germline ends.

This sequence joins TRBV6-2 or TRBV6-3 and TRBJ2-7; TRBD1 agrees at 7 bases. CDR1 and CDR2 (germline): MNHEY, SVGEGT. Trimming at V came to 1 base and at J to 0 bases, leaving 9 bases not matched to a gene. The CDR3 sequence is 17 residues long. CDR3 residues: CASSYFPPTGSSYEQYF. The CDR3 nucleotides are TGTGCCAGCAGTTACTTCCCACCGACAGGGAGCTCCTACGAGCAGTACTTC.

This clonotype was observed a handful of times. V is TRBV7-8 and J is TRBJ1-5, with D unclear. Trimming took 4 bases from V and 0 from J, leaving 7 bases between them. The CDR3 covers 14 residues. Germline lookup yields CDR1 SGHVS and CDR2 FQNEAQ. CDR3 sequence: CASSSLYSNQPQHF. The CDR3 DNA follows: TGTGCCAGCAGCTCCCTTTATAGCAATCAGCCCCAGCATTTT.

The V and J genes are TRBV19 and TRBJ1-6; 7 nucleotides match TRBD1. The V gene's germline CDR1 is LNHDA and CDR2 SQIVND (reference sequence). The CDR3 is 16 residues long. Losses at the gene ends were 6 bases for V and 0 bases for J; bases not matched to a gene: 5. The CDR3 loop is CASSNWDSSYNSPLHF. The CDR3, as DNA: TGTGCCAGTAGCAATTGGGACAGCTCCTATAATTCACCCCTCCACTTT.

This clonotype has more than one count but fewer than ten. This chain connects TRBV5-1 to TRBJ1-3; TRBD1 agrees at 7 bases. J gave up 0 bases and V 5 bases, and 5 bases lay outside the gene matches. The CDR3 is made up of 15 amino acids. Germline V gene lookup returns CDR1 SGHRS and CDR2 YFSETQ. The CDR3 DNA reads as TGCGCCAGCAGTCTGGGACAGCACTCTGGAAACACCATATATTTT. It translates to CASSLGQHSGNTIYF. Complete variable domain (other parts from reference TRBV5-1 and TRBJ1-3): KAGVTQTPRYLIKTRGQQVTLSCSPISGHRSVSWYQQTPGQGLQFLFEYFSETQRNKGNFPGRFSGRQFSNSRSEMNVSTLELGDSALYLCASSLGQHSGNTIYFGEGSWLTVV.